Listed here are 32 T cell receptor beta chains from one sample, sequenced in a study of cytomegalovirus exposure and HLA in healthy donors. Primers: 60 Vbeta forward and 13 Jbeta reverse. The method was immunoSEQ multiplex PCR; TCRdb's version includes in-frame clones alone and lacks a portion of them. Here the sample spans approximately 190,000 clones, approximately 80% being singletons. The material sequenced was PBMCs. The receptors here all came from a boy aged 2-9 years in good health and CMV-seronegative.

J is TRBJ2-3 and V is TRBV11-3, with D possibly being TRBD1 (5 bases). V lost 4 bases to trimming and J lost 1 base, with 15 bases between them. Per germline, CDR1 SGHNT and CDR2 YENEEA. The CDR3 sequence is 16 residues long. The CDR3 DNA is TGTGCCAGCAGCTACCCGCGCCAGGGCGGCACAGATACGCAGTATTTT. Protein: CASSYPRQGGTDTQYF.

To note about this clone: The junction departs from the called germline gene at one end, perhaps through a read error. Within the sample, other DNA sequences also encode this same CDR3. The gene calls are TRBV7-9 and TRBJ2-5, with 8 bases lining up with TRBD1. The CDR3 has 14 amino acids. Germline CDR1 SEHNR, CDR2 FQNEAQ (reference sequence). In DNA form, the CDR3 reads TGCGCCAGCAGCTTCCCAGGGGGCGGGAAGACCCAGTACTTC. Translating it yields CASSFPGGGKTQYF.

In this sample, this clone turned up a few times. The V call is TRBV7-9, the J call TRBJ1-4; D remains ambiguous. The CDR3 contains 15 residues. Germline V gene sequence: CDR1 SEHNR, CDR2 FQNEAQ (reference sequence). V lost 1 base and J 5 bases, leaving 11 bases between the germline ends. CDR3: CASSLVLGHNEKLFF. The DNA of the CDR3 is TGTGCCAGCAGCTTAGTGCTGGGCCACAATGAAAAACTGTTTTTT.

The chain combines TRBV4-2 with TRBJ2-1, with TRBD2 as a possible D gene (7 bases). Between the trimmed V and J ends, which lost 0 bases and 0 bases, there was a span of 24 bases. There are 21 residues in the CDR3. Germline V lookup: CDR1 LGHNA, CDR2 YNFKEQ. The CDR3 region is CASSQDRLGGAAPSSYNEQFF. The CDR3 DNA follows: TGTGCCAGCAGCCAAGATAGGTTGGGGGGGGCCGCCCCCAGCTCCTACAATGAGCAGTTCTTC.

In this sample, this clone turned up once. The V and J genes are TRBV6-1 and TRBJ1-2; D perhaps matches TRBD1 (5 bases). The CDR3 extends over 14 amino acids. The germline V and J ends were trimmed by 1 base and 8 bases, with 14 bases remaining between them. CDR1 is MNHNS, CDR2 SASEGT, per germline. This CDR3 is CASSEDRGKPGYTF. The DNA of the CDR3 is TGTGCCAGCAGTGAAGATCGGGGGAAGCCGGGCTACACCTTC.

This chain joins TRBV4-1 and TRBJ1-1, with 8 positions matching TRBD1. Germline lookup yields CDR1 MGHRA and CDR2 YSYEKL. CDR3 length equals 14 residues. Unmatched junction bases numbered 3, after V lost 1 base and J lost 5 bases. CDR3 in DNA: TGCGCCAGCAGCCAAGGGACAGGGCGGACTGAAGCTTTCTTT. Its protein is CASSQGTGRTEAFF.

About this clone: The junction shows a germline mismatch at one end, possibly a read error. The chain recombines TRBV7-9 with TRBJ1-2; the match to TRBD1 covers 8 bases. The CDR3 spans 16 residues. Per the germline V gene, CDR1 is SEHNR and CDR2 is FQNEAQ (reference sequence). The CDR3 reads CAGSFPQGARGYGYTF. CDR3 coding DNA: TGTGCCGGCAGCTTTCCTCAGGGGGCGAGGGGATATGGCTACACCTTC.

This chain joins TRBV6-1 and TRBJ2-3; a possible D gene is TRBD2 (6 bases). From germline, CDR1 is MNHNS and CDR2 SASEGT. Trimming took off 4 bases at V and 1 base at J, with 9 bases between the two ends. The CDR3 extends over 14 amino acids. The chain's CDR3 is CASSAPGGTDTQYF. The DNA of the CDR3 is TGTGCCAGCAGTGCCCCGGGGGGCACAGATACGCAGTATTTT.

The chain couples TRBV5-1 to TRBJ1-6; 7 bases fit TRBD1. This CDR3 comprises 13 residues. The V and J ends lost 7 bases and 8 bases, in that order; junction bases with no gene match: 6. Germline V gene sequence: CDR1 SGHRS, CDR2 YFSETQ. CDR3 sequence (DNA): TGCGCCAGCGGTAATACAGGGGATTCACCCCTCCACTTT. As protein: CASGNTGDSPLHF.

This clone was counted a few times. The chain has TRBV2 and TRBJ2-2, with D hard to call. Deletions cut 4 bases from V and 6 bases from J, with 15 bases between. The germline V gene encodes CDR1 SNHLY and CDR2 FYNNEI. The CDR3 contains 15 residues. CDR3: CASSAGVLIPGELFF. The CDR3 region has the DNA TGTGCCAGCAGTGCTGGAGTCTTAATACCCGGGGAGCTGTTTTTT.

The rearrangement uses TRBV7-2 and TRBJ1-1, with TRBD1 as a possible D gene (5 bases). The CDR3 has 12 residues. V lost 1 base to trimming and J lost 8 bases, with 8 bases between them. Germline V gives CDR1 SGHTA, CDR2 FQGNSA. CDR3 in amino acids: CASSLVWGEAFF. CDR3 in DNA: TGTGCCAGCAGCTTAGTGTGGGGCGAAGCTTTCTTT.

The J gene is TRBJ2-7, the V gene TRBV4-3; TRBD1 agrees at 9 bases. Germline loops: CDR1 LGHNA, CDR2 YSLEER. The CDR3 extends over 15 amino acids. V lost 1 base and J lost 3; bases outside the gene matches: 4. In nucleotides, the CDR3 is TGCGCCAGCAGCCAAGTTTTGACAGGGGGCTACGAGCAGTACTTC. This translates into CASSQVLTGGYEQYF.

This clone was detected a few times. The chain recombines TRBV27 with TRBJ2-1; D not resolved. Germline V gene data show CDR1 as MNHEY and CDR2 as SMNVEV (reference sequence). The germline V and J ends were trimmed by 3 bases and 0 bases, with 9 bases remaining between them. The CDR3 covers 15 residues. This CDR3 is CASSLAASSYNEQFF. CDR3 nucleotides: TGTGCCAGCAGTTTGGCGGCGAGCTCCTACAATGAGCAGTTCTTC.

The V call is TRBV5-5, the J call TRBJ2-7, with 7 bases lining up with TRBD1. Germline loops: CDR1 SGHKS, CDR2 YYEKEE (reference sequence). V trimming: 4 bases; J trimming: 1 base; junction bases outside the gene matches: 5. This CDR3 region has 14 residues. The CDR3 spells CASSGPGGSYEQYF. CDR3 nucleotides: TGTGCCAGCAGCGGACCAGGGGGTTCCTACGAGCAGTACTTC. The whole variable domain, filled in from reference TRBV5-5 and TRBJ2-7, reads DAGVTQSPTHLIKTRGQQVTLRCSPISGHKSVSWYQQVLGQGPQFIFQYYEKEERGRGNFPDRFSARQFPNYSSELNVNALLLGDSALYLCASSGPGGSYEQYFGPGTRLTVT.

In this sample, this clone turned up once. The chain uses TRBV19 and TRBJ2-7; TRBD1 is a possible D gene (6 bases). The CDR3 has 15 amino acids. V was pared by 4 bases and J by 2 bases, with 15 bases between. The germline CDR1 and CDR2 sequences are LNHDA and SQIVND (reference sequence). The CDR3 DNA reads TGTGCCAGTAGTAGGCCCTCTACAGGGACCTACGAGCAGTACTTC. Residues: CASSRPSTGTYEQYF.

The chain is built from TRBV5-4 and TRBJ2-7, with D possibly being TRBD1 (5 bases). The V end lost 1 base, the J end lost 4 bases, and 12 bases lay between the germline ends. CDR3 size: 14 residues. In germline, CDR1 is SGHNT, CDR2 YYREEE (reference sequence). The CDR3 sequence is CASSLSSGRYEQYF. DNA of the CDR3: TGTGCCAGCAGCTTGTCGTCAGGGCGGTACGAGCAGTACTTC. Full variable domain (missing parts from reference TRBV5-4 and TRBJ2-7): ETGVTQSPTHLIKTRGQQVTLRCSSQSGHNTVSWYQQALGQGPQFIFQYYREEENGRGNFPPRFSGLQFPNYSSELNVNALELDDSALYLCASSLSSGRYEQYFGPGTRLTVT.

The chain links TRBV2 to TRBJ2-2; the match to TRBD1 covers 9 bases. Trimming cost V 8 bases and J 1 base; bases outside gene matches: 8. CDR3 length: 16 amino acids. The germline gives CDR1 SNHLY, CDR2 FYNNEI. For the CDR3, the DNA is TGTGCCAGCGGGTGGGACAGGGCCCGGAACACCGGGGAGCTGTTTTTT. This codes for CASGWDRARNTGELFF.

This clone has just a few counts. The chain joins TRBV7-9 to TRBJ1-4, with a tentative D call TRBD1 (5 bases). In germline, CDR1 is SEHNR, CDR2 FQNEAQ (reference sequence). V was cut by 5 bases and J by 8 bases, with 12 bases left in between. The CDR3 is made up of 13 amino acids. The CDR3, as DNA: TGTGCCAGCAGCCCGCCGGGGGGGGAAAAACTGTTTTTT. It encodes CASSPPGGEKLFF. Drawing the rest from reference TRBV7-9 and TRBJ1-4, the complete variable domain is DTGVSQNPRHKITKRGQNVTFRCDPISEHNRLYWYRQTLGQGPEFLTYFQNEAQLEKSRLLSDRFSAERPKGSFSTLEIQRTEQGDSAMYLCASSPPGGEKLFFGSGTQLSVL.

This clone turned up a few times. The CDR3 reads CASSDRTGQETQYF. The CDR3, as DNA: TGTGCCAGCAGCGACAGGACAGGCCAAGAGACCCAGTACTTC. This chain links TRBV7-9 with TRBJ2-5; TRBD1 agrees at 7 bases. This CDR3 comprises 14 residues. CDR1 and CDR2 (germline): SEHNR, FQNEAQ (reference sequence). V lost 5 bases and J lost 1; bases outside the gene matches: 4. Using reference TRBV7-9 and TRBJ2-5 for the parts outside the CDR3, the full variable domain is DTGVSQNPRHKITKRGQNVTFRCDPISEHNRLYWYRQTLGQGPEFLTYFQNEAQLEKSRLLSDRFSAERPKGSFSTLEIQRTEQGDSAMYLCASSDRTGQETQYFGPGTRLLVL.

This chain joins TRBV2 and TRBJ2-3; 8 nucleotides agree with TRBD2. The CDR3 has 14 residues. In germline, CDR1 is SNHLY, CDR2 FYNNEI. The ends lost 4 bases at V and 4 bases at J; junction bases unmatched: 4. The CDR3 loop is CASSGGGSADTQYF. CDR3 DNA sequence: TGTGCCAGCAGTGGCGGGGGGTCCGCAGATACGCAGTATTTT.

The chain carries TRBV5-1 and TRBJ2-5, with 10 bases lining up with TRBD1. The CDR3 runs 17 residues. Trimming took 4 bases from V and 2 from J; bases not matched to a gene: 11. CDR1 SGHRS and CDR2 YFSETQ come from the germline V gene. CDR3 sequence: CASSPGDRGGSQETQYF. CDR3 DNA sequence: TGCGCCAGCAGCCCGGGGGACAGGGGCGGAAGTCAAGAGACCCAGTACTTC.

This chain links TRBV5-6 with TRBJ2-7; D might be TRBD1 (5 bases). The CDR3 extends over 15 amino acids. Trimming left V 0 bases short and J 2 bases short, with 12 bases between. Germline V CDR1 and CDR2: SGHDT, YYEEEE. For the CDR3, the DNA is TGTGCCAGCAGCTTGGTGACAGCCGAACCCTACGAGCAGTACTTC. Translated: CASSLVTAEPYEQYF.

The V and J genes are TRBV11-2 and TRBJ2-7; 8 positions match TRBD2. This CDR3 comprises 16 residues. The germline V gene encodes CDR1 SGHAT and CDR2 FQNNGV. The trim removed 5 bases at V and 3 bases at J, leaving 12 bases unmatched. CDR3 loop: CASSRRLAGRHYEQYF. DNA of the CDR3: TGTGCCAGCAGCCGTAGATTAGCGGGGCGGCACTACGAGCAGTACTTC.

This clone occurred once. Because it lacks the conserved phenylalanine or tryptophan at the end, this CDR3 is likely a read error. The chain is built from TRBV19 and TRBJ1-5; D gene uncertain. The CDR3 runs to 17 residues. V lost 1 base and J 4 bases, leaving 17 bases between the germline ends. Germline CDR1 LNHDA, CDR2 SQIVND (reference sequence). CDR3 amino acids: CASSIGRWYYQNQPQHL. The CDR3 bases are TGTGCCAGTAGTATAGGGAGATGGTACTATCAAAATCAGCCCCAGCATCTT.

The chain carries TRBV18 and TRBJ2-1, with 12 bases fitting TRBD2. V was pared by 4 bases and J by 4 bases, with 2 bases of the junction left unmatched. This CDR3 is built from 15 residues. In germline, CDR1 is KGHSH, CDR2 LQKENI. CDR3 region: CASSLGLAGYNEQFF. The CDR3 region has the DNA TGTGCCAGCTCACTGGGACTAGCGGGTTACAATGAGCAGTTCTTC.

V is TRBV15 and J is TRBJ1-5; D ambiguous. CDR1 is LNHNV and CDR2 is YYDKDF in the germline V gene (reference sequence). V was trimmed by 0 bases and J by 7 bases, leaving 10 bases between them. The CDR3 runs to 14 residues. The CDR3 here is CATSRDGEMQPQHF. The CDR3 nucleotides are TGTGCCACCAGCAGAGATGGGGAGATGCAGCCCCAGCATTTT. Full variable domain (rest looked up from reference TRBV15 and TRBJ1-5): DAMVIQNPRYQVTQFGKPVTLSCSQTLNHNVMYWYQQKSSQAPKLLFHYYDKDFNNEADTPDNFQSRRPNTSFCFLDIRSPGLGDTAMYLCATSRDGEMQPQHFGDGTRLSIL.

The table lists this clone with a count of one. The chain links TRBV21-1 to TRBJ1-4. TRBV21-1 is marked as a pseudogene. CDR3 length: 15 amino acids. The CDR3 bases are TGTGCCAGCAGCCGGACCGGGAGGAGGCATGAAAAACTGTTTTTT. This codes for CASSRTGRRHEKLFF.

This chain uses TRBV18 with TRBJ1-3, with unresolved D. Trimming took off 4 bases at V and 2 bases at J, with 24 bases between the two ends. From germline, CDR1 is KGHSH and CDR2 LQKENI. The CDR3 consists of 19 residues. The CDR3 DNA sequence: TGTGCCAGCTCACAAAATCCGGCAGGCGGGGAGTCGGCTGGAAACACCATATATTTT. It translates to CASSQNPAGGESAGNTIYF.

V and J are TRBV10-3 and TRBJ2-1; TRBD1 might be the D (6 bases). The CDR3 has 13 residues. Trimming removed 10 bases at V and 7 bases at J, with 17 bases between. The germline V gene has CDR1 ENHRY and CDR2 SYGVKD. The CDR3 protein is CATGQTVVNEQFF. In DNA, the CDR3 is TGTGCCACCGGACAGACGGTTGTTAATGAGCAGTTCTTC.

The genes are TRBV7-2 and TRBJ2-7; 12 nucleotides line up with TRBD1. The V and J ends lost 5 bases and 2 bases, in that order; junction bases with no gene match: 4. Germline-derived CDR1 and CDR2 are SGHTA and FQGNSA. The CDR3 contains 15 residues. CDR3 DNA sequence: TGTGCCAGCAGCGTCGGGACAGGGGGCCCCTACGAGCAGTACTTC. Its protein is CASSVGTGGPYEQYF.

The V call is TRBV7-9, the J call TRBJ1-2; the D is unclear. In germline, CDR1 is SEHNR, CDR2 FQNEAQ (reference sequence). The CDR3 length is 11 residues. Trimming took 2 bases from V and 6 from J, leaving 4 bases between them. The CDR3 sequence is CASSLSDGYTF. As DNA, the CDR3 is TGTGCCAGCAGCTTATCTGATGGCTACACCTTC. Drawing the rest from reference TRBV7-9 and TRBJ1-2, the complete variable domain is DTGVSQNPRHKITKRGQNVTFRCDPISEHNRLYWYRQTLGQGPEFLTYFQNEAQLEKSRLLSDRFSAERPKGSFSTLEIQRTEQGDSAMYLCASSLSDGYTFGSGTRLTVV.

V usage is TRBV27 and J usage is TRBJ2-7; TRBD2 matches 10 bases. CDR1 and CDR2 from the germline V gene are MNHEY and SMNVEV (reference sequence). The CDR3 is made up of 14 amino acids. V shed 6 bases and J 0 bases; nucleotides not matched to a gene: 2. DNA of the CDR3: TGTGCCAGCAGGTGGACTAGCGGCTCCTACGAGCAGTACTTC. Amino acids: CASRWTSGSYEQYF.